Included here is one T cell receptor (beta chain) sequence, with context. The target antigen is unknown. This entry is derived from a study of T cell repertoires in cytomegalovirus infection. The germline V and J ends were trimmed by 5 bases and 0 bases, with 14 bases remaining between them. CDR1 is KGHSH, CDR2 LQKENI, per germline. The length of the CDR3 is 16 residues. TCRdb redid the calling of the reads with MiXCR, one entry per CDR3 protein. The sample contains 750,000 to 900,000 distinct CDR3 sequences, just under 30% of which appear only once. This specimen was cultured CD8+ T cells from PBMCs, taken from culture after CMV antigen stimulation. This receptor was identified in a human donor in good health (CMV status not recorded). Some clones in this sample may be carry-over from other donors' samples. The chain combines TRBV18 with TRBJ1-3, with D hard to call. The CDR3 reads CASSFPDKGSGNTIYF. The CDR3 bases are TGTGCCAGCTCATTTCCCGACAAAGGCTCTGGAAACACCATATATTTT.